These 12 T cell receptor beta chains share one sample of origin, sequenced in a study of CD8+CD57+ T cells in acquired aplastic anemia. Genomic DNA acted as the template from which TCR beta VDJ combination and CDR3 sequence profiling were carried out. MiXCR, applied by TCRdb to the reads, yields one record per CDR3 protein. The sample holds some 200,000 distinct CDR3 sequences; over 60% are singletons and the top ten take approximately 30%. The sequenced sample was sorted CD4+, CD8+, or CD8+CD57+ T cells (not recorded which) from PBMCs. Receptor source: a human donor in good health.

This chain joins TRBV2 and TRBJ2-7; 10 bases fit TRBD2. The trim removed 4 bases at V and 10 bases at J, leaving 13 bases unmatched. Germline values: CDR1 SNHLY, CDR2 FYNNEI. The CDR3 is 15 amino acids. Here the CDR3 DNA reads TGTGCCAGCAGTGTACTCCAAGCGGGAGGGGGGCAACAGTACTTC. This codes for CASSVLQAGGGQQYF.

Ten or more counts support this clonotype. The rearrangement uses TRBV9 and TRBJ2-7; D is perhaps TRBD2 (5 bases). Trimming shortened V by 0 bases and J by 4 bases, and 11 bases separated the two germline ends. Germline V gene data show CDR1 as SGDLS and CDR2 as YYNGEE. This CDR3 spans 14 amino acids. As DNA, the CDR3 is TGTGCCAGCAGCGTAGAACTAGGCGCGTACGAGCAGTACTTC. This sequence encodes CASSVELGAYEQYF.

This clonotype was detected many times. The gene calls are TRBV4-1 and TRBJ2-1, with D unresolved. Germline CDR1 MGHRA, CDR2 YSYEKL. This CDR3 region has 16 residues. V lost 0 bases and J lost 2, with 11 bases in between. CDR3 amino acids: CASSQDLGMPYNEQFF. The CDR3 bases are TGCGCCAGCAGCCAAGATTTGGGAATGCCCTACAATGAGCAGTTCTTC.

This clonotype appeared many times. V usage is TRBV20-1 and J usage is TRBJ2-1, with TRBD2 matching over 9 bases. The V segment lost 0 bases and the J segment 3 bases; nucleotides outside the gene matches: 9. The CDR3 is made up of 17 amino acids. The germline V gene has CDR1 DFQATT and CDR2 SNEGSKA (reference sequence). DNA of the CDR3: TGCAGTGCTAGAGATCCTACCCAAGCGGGGGGCTACAATGAGCAGTTCTTC. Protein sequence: CSARDPTQAGGYNEQFF.

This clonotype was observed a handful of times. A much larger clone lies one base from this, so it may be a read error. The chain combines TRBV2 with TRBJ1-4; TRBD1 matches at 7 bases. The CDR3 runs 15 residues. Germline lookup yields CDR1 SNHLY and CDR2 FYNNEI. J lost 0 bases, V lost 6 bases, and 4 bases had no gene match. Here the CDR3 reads CASSRGAATNEKLFF. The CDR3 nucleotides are TGTGCCAGCAGCAGGGGGGCTGCAACTAATGAAAAACTGTTTTTT. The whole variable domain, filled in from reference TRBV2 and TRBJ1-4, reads EPEVTQTPSHQVTQMGQEVILRCVPISNHLYFYWYRQILGQKVEFLVSFYNNEISEKSEIFDDQFSVERPDGSNFTLKIRSTKLEDSAMYFCASSRGAATNEKLFFGSGTQLSVL.

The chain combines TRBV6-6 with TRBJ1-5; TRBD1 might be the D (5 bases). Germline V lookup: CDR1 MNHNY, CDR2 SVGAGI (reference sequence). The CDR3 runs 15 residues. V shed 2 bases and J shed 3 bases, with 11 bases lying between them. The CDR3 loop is CASSYGRDHNQPQHF. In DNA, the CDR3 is TGTGCCAGCAGTTACGGCAGGGATCACAATCAGCCCCAGCATTTT.

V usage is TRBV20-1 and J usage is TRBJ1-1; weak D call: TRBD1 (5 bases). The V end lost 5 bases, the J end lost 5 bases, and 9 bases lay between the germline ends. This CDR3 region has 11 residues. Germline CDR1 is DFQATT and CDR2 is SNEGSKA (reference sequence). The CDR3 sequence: CSAYPGTEAFF. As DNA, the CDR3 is TGCAGTGCTTATCCAGGGACTGAAGCTTTCTTT.

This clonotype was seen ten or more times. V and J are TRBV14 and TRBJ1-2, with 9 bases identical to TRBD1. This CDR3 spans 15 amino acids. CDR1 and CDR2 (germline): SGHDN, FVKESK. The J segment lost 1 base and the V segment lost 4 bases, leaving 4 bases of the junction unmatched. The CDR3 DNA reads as TGTGCCAGCAGCCCCCCGGGACAGGGTAACTATGGCTACACCTTC. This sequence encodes CASSPPGQGNYGYTF.

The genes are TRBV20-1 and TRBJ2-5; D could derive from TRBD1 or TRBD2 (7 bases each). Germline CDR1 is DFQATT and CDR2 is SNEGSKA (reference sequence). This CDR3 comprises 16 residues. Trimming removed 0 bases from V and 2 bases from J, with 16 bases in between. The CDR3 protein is CSARDQGGGGQETQYF. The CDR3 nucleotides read TGCAGTGCTAGAGACCAGGGGGGGGGTGGTCAAGAGACCCAGTACTTC.

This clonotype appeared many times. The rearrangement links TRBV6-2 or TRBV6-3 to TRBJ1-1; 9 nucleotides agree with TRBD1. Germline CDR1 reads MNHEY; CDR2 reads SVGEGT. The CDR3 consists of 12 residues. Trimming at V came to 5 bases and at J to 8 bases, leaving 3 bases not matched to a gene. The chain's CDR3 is CASSEGQGEAFF. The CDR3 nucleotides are TGTGCCAGCAGTGAAGGACAGGGGGAAGCTTTCTTT.

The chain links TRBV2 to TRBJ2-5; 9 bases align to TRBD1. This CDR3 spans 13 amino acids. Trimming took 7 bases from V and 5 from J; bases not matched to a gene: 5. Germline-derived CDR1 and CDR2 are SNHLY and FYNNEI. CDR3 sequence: CASMGTGLETQYF. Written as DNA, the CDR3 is TGTGCCAGCATGGGGACAGGGCTGGAGACCCAGTACTTC.

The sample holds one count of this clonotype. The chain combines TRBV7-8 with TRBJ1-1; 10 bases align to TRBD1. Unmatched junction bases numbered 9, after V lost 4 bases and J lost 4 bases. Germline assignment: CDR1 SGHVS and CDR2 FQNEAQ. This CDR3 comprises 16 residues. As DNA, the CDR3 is TGTGCCAGCAGCTCCGAAGGGACAGGGGTGGGCACTGAAGCTTTCTTT. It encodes CASSSEGTGVGTEAFF.